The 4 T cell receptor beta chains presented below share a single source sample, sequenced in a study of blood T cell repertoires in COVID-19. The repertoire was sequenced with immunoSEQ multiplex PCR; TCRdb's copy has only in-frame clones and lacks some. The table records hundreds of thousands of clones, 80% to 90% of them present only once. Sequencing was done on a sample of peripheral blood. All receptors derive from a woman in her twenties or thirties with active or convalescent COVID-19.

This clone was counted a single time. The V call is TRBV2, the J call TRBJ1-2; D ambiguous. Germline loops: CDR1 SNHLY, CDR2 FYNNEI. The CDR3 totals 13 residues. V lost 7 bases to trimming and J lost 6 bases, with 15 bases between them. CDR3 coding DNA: TGTGCCAGCAAATTGGTCACTGCCGATGGCTACACCTTC. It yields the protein CASKLVTADGYTF.

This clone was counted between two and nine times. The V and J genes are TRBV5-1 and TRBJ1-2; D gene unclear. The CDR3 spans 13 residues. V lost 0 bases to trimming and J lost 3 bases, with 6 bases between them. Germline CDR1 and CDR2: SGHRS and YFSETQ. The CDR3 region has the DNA TGCGCCAGCAGCTTGGACACCGACTATGGCTACACCTTC. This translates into CASSLDTDYGYTF.

In DNA, the CDR3 is TGCAGCGAGACTAATAGAAAACTGTTTTTT. It yields the protein CSETNRKLFF. The genes are TRBV29-1 and TRBJ1-4; D unresolved. Looked up from germline, CDR1 is SQVTM and CDR2 is ANQGSEA. The CDR3 spans 10 residues. Trimming removed 7 bases at V and 10 bases at J, with 10 bases between.

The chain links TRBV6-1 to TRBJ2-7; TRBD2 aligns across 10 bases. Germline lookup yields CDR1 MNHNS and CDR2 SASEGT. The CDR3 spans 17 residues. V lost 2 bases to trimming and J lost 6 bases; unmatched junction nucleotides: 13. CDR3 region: CASSEQASGRAGREQYF. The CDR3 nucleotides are TGTGCCAGCAGTGAACAGGCTAGCGGGAGAGCGGGGCGCGAGCAGTACTTC.